Below, 8 T cell receptor beta chains from the same sample are listed, as sequenced in a study of CD8 T cells in ankylosing spondylitis. Overall study findings and caveats: Characteristic of ankylosing spondylitis blood, it appeared, was a TCR beta motif comprising several highly homologous variants.

The antigens of these receptors remain unknown. A single record per CDR3 protein comes from TCRdb applying MiXCR to the 5' RACE reads. The table records about 220,000 distinct CDR3 sequences, just under 7.5% of them present only once. Sequences were obtained from blood, either unsorted or a sorted T cell fraction (not recorded which). These receptors all stem from a male donor with ankylosing spondylitis.

This clonotype was observed at least ten times. The chain joins TRBV20-1 to TRBJ1-1; the match to TRBD1 covers 8 bases. The junction had 13 bases not matched to a gene; V was cut back by 3 bases and J by 10 bases. Germline CDR1 and CDR2: DFQATT and SNEGSKA (reference sequence). There are 14 residues in the CDR3. The CDR3 sequence is CSASPRLRDRRAFF. CDR3 nucleotide sequence: TGCAGTGCTAGTCCCAGACTCCGGGACAGGCGAGCTTTCTTT.

In this sample, this clonotype turned up a few times. The V gene is TRBV18, the J gene TRBJ2-2, with 8 positions matching TRBD1. With 3 bases clipped from V and 3 bases from J, the junction kept 12 bases outside the gene matches. This CDR3 has 18 residues. Germline loops: CDR1 KGHSH, CDR2 LQKENI. CDR3 DNA sequence: TGTGCCAGCTCACCGCATCGGGTAGGACAGGGTGACACCGGGGAGCTGTTTTTT. It yields the protein CASSPHRVGQGDTGELFF. The full variable domain, its missing parts supplied by reference TRBV18 and TRBJ2-2, is NAGVMQNPRHLVRRRGQEARLRCSPMKGHSHVYWYRQLPEEGLKFMVYLQKENIIDESGMPKERFSAEFPKEGPSILRIQQVVRGDSAAYFCASSPHRVGQGDTGELFFGEGSRLTVL.

This clonotype was counted at least ten times. The chain combines TRBV5-1 with TRBJ2-1; D is undetermined. The CDR3 spans 13 residues. Per germline, CDR1 SGHRS and CDR2 YFSETQ. Trimming stripped 7 bases from V and 8 bases from J, with 16 bases between. The CDR3 loop is CASARALRDEQFF. The CDR3 coding sequence is TGCGCCAGCGCCCGTGCTCTCCGGGATGAGCAGTTCTTC.

This clonotype was recorded many times. The chain employs TRBV21-1 and TRBJ2-5; the table's D call of TRBD2 was not tested on the DNA. TRBV21-1 is tagged as a pseudogene. This CDR3 is 17 amino acids long. CDR3 loop: CASSNDVLAQIRETQYF. In DNA, the CDR3 is TGTGCCAGCAGCAACGACGTACTAGCGCAGATCCGAGAGACCCAGTACTTC.

This clonotype came up a few times. The V gene is TRBV9, the J gene TRBJ2-7; TRBD2 might be the D (7 bases). Trimming took 0 bases from V and 4 from J, leaving 14 bases between them. The V gene's germline CDR1 is SGDLS and CDR2 YYNGEE. The CDR3 runs to 15 residues. The CDR3 loop reads CASSVGPAGQYEQYF. As DNA, the CDR3 is TGTGCCAGCAGCGTAGGCCCAGCGGGACAATACGAGCAGTACTTC.

This clonotype was seen many times. The V call is TRBV9, the J call TRBJ2-1; TRBD2 matches 10 bases. V lost 3 bases and J lost 1; bases outside the gene matches: 4. Germline values: CDR1 SGDLS, CDR2 YYNGEE. CDR3 length equals 16 residues. The CDR3 nucleotides read TGTGCCAGCAGCGGCCCTAGCGGGGGTTCCTACAATGAGCAGTTCTTC. It codes for CASSGPSGGSYNEQFF.

This clonotype came up many times. This chain connects TRBV4-3 to TRBJ2-7, with D possibly being TRBD1 or TRBD2 (5 bases each). This CDR3 is 12 amino acids long. The germline V and J ends were trimmed by 4 bases and 6 bases, with 10 bases remaining between them. From germline, CDR1 is LGHNA and CDR2 YSLEER. The CDR3 nucleotides are TGCGCCAGCAGCCGGGGGTTGGGCGAGCAGTACTTC. Protein product: CASSRGLGEQYF.

This clonotype has a count of ten or more. The chain uses TRBV24-1 and TRBJ1-2, with a tentative D call TRBD1 (5 bases). The CDR3 is made up of 14 amino acids. V lost 3 bases and J lost 4, with 11 bases in between. Per the germline V gene, CDR1 is KGHDR and CDR2 is SFDVKD. CDR3 DNA sequence: TGTGCCACCAGTGATCAAGGGACCAGCTATGGCTACACCTTC. Encoded protein: CATSDQGTSYGYTF.